Listed below are T cell receptor beta chains from one sample, sequenced in a study of blood T cells in healthy people across ages. MiXCR, run by TCRdb on the 5' RACE reads, gives a single entry per CDR3 protein. The top ten hold about 21% of the sample, which has almost 1 million distinct CDR3 sequences, just over 50% seen once. Sequencing was performed on blood. The receptors were sampled from a woman between 55 and 75 years old in good health. Both conserved end residues are part of each CDR3. The D gene is left open where the match is weak.

CDR3 length | J gene | V gene | D gene | CDR3 protein
14 | TRBJ2-1 | TRBV6-1 | NA | CASSEVAGYNEQFF
13 | TRBJ2-1 | TRBV9 | NA | CASSVGIESEQFF
13 | TRBJ1-2 | TRBV6-1 | TRBD1 | CASSTTGGYVYTF
18 | TRBJ2-1 | TRBV3-1 | NA | CASSQDTSQVIVMETQFF
14 | TRBJ2-2 | TRBV12-3/TRBV12-4 | TRBD1 | CASSRRGQGGELFF
13 | TRBJ2-7 | TRBV20-1 | TRBD2 | CSAPGVAGYEQYF
12 | TRBJ2-4 | TRBV5-6 | TRBD1 | CASSFSGQRQYF
14 | TRBJ2-7 | TRBV29-1 | NA | CSVLDSETLYEQYF
14 | TRBJ2-1 | TRBV29-1 | NA | CSVGWWESGNEQFF
14 | TRBJ1-6 | TRBV29-1 | NA | CSVELGKWNSPLHF
14 | TRBJ2-5 | TRBV20-1 | TRBD2 | CSARASGRGETQYF
13 | TRBJ1-2 | TRBV10-3 | NA | CAISAGDSYGYTF
17 | TRBJ2-1 | TRBV7-9 | NA | CASSATGLVTSEPRGFF
13 | TRBJ2-5 | TRBV5-6 | NA | CASSWGPRETQYF
16 | TRBJ2-5 | TRBV21-1 | NA | CASSKDVGLLPGTQYF
13 | TRBJ1-1 | TRBV28 | NA | CASSRSSGTEAFF
16 | TRBJ2-1 | TRBV7-2 | TRBD2 | CASTSYGLAGGNEQFF
15 | TRBJ2-7 | TRBV29-1 | NA | CSVEAGGLGHYEQYF
12 | TRBJ2-1 | TRBV20-1 | NA | CSYRESYNEQFF
15 | TRBJ2-1 | TRBV4-1 | NA | CASSQHPEFYNEQFF
15 | TRBJ2-1 | TRBV7-2 | TRBD2 | CASSQGLAVYNEQLF
16 | TRBJ2-1 | TRBV6-1 | TRBD2 | CASIPPGLAGDNEQFF
13 | TRBJ2-1 | TRBV20-1 | NA | CSAQRGSNNEQFF
11 | TRBJ1-2 | TRBV20-1 | NA | CSARREGGYTF
15 | TRBJ2-5 | TRBV6-2/TRBV6-3 | TRBD2 | CASTELLAVDRTQYF
11 | TRBJ2-5 | TRBV20-1 | TRBD2 | CSARGVETQYF
16 | TRBJ2-2 | TRBV3-1 | NA | CASSQDTASRTGELFF
15 | TRBJ2-1 | TRBV20-1 | TRBD2 | CSAENSGRAYNEQFF